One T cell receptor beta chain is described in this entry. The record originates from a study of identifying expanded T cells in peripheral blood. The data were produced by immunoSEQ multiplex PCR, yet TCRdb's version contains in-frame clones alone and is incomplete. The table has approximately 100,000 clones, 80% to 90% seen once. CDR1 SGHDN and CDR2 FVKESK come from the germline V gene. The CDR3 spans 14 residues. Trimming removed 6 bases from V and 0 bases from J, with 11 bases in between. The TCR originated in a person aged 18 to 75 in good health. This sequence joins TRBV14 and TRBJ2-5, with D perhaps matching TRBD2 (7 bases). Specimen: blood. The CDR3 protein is CASRRGGDQETQYF. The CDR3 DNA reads TGTGCCAGCAGGAGGGGGGGGGACCAAGAGACCCAGTACTTC.